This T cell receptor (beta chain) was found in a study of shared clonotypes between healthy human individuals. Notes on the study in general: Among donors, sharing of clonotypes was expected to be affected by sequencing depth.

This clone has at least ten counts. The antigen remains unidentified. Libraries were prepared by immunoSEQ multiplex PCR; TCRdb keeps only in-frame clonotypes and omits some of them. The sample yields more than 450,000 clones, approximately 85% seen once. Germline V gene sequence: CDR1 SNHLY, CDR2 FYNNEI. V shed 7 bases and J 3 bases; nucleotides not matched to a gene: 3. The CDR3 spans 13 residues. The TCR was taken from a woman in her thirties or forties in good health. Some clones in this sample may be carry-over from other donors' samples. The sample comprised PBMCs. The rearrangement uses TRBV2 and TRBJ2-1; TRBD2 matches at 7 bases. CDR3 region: CASTRDYYNEQFF. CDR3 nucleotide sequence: TGTGCCAGCACTCGGGACTACTACAATGAGCAGTTCTTC. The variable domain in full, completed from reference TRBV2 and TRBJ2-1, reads EPEVTQTPSHQVTQMGQEVILRCVPISNHLYFYWYRQILGQKVEFLVSFYNNEISEKSEIFDDQFSVERPDGSNFTLKIRSTKLEDSAMYFCASTRDYYNEQFFGPGTRLTVL.